This entry describes one T cell receptor beta chain. Its antigen is unknown. CDR1 and CDR2 (germline): LNHNV, YYDKDF (reference sequence). Trimming cost V 5 bases and J 0 bases, with 11 bases left between them. The CDR3 runs to 15 residues. This entry is derived from a study of PD-1 blockade in classical Hodgkin lymphoma. Study-level findings and limits: CD4+ TCR diversity, unlike CD8+, climbed significantly by C4D1. Newly diagnosed patients and complete responders had comparable diversity at baseline. Baseline TCR diversity was reportedly lower in newly diagnosed patients than in healthy donors. It was reported as lower still in relapsed/refractory patients.

Repertoires were generated with immunoSEQ multiplex PCR, while TCRdb's copy carries only in-frame clones and drops some. The sample has some 23,000 clones, roughly 80% seen once. Every patient was affected by relapse after autologous stem cell transplantation, while exposure to brentuximab vedotin was not uniform. Complete response, partial response or progressive disease was each patient's best response. The chain joins TRBV15 to TRBJ1-5, with a possible D match to TRBD1 (5 bases). This TCR came from a human donor with classical Hodgkin lymphoma. Sample: peripheral blood mononuclear cells (PBMCs), taken before the second cycle of nivolumab. CDR3 in amino acids: CATSFYRYSNQPQHF. CDR3 in DNA: TGTGCCACCAGCTTTTACAGGTATAGCAATCAGCCCCAGCATTTT.